What follows are 7 T cell receptor beta chains derived from one specimen sequenced in a study of blood T cells in healthy people across ages. Combining a sample-barcoded 5' primer with a J-beta primer mix, a second PCR ran for roughly 6 to 12 cycles. MiXCR was run by TCRdb on the 5' RACE reads, yielding one entry per CDR3 protein. Of about 580,000 distinct CDR3 sequences in the sample, more than 45% are singletons; the top ten hold approximately 25%. Sequencing was carried out using blood. The origin of the receptors is a man older than 75 in good health.

J is TRBJ1-2 and V is TRBV2; D is uncertain. The CDR3 is made up of 15 amino acids. CDR1 is SNHLY, CDR2 FYNNEI, per germline. V was pared by 3 bases and J by 2 bases, with 13 bases between. This CDR3 is CASSDRTGPNYGYTF. The CDR3 nucleotides are TGTGCCAGCAGTGACCGAACCGGGCCCAACTATGGCTACACCTTC.

About this clonotype itself: Since a much larger clone is just one base distant, this may be a read error. This rearrangement joins TRBV20-1 to TRBJ2-1, with D maybe TRBD2 (6 bases). Germline loops: CDR1 DFQATT, CDR2 SNEGSKA (reference sequence). Trimming cost V 3 bases and J 10 bases, with 22 bases left between them. The CDR3 consists of 15 residues. The CDR3 here is CSASPLGRGALEQFF. In DNA, the CDR3 is TGCAGTGCTAGCCCCCTGGGGCGGGGCGCCTTGGAGCAGTTCTTC.

This clonotype was picked up a small number of times. The V gene is TRBV6-5, the J gene TRBJ2-2; TRBD2 matches at 7 bases. Unmatched junction bases numbered 10, after V lost 7 bases and J lost 8 bases. The germline gives CDR1 MNHEY, CDR2 SVGAGI. There are 14 residues in the CDR3. CDR3 DNA sequence: TGTGCCAGCAACCTCAGGGAGGGACGGGGGGAGCTGTTTTTT. Translation: CASNLREGRGELFF.

The rearrangement joins TRBV7-2 to TRBJ2-6; 11 bases map to TRBD1. The J segment lost 0 bases and the V segment lost 5 bases, leaving 3 bases of the junction unmatched. From germline, CDR1 is SGHTA and CDR2 FQGNSA. This CDR3 is built from 17 residues. CDR3 sequence (DNA): TGTGCCAGCAGCGGGGGGACAGGGGGCTCTGGGGCCAACGTCCTGACTTTC. It codes for CASSGGTGGSGANVLTF. The full variable domain, completed using reference TRBV7-2 and TRBJ2-6, is GAGVSQSPSNKVTEKGKDVELRCDPISGHTALYWYRQSLGQGLEFLIYFQGNSAPDKSGLPSDRFSAERTGGSVSTLTIQRTQQEDSAVYLCASSGGTGGSGANVLTFGAGSRLTVL.

CDR3: CSADRSTDTQYF. The CDR3 nucleotides read TGCAGTGCGGATCGCTCCACAGATACGCAGTATTTT. The chain couples TRBV20-1 to TRBJ2-3; no reliable D call. Per the germline V gene, CDR1 is DFQATT and CDR2 is SNEGSKA (reference sequence). V lost 6 bases to trimming and J lost 2 bases, with 9 bases between them. There are 12 residues in the CDR3.

This clonotype was detected ten times or more. V usage is TRBV6-5 and J usage is TRBJ2-1; unclear D gene. The CDR3 is 14 amino acids. V was trimmed by 11 bases and J by 7 bases, leaving 21 bases between them. Per the germline V gene, CDR1 is MNHEY and CDR2 is SVGAGI. As DNA, the CDR3 is TGTGCCCTGGAACGGGCTCCCCCCGATAATGAGCAGTTCTTC. This sequence encodes CALERAPPDNEQFF.

This sequence joins TRBV7-9 and TRBJ1-2; TRBD1 matches at 9 bases. Trimming took 6 bases from V and 6 from J; bases not matched to a gene: 5. This CDR3 has 13 residues. Germline CDR1 and CDR2: SEHNR and FQNEAQ (reference sequence). The CDR3 reads CASSRTGDDGYTF. CDR3 DNA: TGTGCCAGCAGTCGGACAGGGGACGATGGCTACACCTTC.